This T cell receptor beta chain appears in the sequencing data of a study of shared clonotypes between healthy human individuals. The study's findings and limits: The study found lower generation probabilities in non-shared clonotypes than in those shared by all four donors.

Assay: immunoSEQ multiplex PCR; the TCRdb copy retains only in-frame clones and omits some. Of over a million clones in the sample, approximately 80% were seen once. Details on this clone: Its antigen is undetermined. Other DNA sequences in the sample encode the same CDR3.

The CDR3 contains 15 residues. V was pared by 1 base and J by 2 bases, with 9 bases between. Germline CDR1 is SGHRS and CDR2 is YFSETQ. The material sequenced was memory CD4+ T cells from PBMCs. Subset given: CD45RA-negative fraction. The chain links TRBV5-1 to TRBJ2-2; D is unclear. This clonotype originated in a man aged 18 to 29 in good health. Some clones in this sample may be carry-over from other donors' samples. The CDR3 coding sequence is TGCGCCAGCAGCTTGCGCGCGTCCAACACCGGGGAGCTGTTTTTT. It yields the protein CASSLRASNTGELFF.